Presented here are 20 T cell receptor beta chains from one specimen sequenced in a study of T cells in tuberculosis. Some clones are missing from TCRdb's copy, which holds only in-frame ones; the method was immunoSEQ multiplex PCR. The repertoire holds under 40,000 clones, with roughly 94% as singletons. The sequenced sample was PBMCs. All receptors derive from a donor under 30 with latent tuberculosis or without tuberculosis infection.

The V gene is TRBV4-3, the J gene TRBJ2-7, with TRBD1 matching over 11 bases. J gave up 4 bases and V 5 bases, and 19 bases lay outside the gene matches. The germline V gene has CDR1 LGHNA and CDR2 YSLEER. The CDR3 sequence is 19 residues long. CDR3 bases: TGCGCCAGCAGCTCTTATAGGGACAGGGGGACTAGCCGACGTTACGAGCAGTACTTC. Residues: CASSSYRDRGTSRRYEQYF.

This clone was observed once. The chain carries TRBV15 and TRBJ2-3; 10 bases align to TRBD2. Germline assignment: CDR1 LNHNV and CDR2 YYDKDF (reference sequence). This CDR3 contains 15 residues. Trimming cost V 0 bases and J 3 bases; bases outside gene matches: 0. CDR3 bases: TGTGCCACCAGCAGAGAACTAGCGGGGACAGATACGCAGTATTTT. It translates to CATSRELAGTDTQYF.

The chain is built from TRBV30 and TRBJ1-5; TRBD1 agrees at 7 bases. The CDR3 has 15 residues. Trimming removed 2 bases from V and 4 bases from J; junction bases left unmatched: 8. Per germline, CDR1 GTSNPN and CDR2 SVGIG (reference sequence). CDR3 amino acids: CAWSPAGGMNQPQHF. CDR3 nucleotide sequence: TGTGCCTGGAGTCCTGCAGGGGGTATGAATCAGCCCCAGCATTTT.

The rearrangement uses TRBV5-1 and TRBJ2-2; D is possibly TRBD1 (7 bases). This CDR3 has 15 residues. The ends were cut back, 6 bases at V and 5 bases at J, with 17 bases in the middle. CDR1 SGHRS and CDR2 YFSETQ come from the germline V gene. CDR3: CASTQRRGQTGELFF. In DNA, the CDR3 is TGCGCCAGCACCCAGAGGAGGGGGCAAACCGGGGAGCTGTTTTTT.

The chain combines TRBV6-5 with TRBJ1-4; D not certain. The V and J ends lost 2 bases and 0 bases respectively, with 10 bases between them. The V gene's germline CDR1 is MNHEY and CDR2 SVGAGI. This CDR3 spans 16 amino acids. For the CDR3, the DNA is TGTGCCAGCAGTTACCACTCCGAGACAACTAATGAAAAACTGTTTTTT. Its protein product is CASSYHSETTNEKLFF.

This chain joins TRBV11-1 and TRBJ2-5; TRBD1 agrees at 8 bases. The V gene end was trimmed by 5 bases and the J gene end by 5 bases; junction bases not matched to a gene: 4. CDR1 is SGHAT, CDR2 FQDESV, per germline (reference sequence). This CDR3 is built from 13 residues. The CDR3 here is CASSLGQVETQYF. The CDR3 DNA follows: TGTGCCAGCAGCCTGGGACAGGTGGAGACCCAGTACTTC.

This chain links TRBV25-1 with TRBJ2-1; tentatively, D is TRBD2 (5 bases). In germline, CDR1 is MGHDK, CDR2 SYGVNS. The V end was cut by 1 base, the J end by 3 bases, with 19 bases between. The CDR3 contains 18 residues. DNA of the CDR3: TGTGCCAGCAGTGAATCAGTATTCGGGAAGGGATTCTACAATGAGCAGTTCTTC. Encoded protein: CASSESVFGKGFYNEQFF.

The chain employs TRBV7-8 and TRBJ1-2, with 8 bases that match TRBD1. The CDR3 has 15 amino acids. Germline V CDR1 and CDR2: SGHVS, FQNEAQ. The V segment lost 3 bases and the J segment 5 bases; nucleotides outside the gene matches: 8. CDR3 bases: TGTGCCAGCAGCTTTTCTACAGGGGGTGGGTATGGCTACACCTTC. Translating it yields CASSFSTGGGYGYTF.

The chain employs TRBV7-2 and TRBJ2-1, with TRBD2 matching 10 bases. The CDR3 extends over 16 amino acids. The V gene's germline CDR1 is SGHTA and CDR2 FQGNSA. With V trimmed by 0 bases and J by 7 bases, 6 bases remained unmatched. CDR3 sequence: CASSLAASGRLNEQFF. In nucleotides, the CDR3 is TGTGCCAGCAGCTTAGCCGCTAGCGGGAGACTAAATGAGCAGTTCTTC.

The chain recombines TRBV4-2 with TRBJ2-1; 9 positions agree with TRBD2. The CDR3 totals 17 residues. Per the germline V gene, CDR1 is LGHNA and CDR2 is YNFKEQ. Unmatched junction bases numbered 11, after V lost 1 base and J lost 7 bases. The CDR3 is CASSQAGTSGLRNEQFF. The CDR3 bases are TGTGCCAGCAGCCAAGCGGGAACTAGCGGGTTAAGGAATGAGCAGTTCTTC.

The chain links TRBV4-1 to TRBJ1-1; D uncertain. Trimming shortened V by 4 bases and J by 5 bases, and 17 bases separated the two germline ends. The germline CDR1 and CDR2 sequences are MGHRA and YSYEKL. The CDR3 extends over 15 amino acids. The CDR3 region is CASSPGTASKTEAFF. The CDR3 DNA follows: TGCGCCAGCAGCCCGGGAACAGCCTCGAAAACTGAAGCTTTCTTT.

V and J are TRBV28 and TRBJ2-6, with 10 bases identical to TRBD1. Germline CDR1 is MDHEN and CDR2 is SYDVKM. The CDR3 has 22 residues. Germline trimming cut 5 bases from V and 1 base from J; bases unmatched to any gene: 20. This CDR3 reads CASSLFNAADRGVGSGANVLTF. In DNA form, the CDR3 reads TGTGCCAGCAGTCTCTTCAACGCTGCGGACAGGGGGGTAGGATCTGGGGCCAACGTCCTGACTTTC.

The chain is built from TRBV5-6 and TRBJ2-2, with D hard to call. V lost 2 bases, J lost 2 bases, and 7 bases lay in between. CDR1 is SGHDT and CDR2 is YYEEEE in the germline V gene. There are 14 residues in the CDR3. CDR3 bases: TGTGCCAGCAGCTTAGGCGGTAACACCGGGGAGCTGTTTTTT. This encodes CASSLGGNTGELFF. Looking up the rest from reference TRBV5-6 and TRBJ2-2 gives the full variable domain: DAGVTQSPTHLIKTRGQQVTLRCSPKSGHDTVSWYQQALGQGPQFIFQYYEEEERQRGNFPDRFSGHQFPNYSSELNVNALLLGDSALYLCASSLGGNTGELFFGEGSRLTVL.

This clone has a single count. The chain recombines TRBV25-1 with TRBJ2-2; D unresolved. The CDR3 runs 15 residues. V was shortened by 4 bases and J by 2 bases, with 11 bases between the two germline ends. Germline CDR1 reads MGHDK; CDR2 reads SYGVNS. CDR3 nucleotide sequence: TGTGCCAGCAGTGGACAACAGACAAACACCGGGGAGCTGTTTTTT. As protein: CASSGQQTNTGELFF.

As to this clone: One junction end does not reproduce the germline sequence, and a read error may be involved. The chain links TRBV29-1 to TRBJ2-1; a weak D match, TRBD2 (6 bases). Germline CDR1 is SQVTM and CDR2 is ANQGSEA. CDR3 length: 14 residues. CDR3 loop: CSVEVRVGSNEQFF. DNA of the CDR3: TGTAGCGTTGAAGTTAGGGTCGGGAGCAATGAGCAGTTCTTC.

In nucleotides, the CDR3 is TGTGCCAGCAGGCTCCGGGACTTAAACACTGAAGCTTTCTTT. This encodes CASRLRDLNTEAFF. This chain joins TRBV27 and TRBJ1-1; a possible D gene is TRBD1 (5 bases). This CDR3 has 14 residues. Germline V gene sequence: CDR1 MNHEY, CDR2 SMNVEV (reference sequence). V was pared by 6 bases and J by 2 bases, with 13 bases between.

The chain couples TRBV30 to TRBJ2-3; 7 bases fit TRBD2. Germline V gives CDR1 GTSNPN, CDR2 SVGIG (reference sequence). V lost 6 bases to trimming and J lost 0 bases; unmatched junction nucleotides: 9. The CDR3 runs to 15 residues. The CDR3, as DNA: TGTGCCTGTAATACCCCGCGGGGGAGCACAGATACGCAGTATTTT. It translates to CACNTPRGSTDTQYF.

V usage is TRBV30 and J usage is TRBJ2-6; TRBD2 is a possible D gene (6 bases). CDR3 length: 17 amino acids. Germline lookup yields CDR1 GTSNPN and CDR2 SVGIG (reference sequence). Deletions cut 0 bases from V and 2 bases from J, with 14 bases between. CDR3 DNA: TGTGCCTGGAGTGTACGGGCAGGGAGGACTGGGGCCAACGTCCTGACTTTC. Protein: CAWSVRAGRTGANVLTF.

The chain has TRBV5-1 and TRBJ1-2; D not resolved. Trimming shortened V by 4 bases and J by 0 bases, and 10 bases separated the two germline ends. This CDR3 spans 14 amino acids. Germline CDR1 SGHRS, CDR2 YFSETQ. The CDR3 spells CASSITGTNYGYTF. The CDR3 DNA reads TGCGCCAGCAGCATAACCGGGACTAACTATGGCTACACCTTC.

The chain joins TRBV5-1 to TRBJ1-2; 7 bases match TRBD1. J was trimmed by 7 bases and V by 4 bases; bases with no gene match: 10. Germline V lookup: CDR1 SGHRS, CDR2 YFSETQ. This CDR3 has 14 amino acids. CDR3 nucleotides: TGCGCCAGCAGCGGATGGGACAGACGGTTTGGCTACACCTTC. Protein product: CASSGWDRRFGYTF.